Listed below are T cell receptor beta chains from one sample, sequenced in a study of blood T cell repertoires in COVID-19. The method was immunoSEQ multiplex PCR; TCRdb's version includes in-frame clones alone and lacks a portion of them. The sample has 150,000 to 200,000 clones, about 88% seen once. Material for sequencing was peripheral blood. These receptors came from a man between 18 and 35 years old with acute or convalescent COVID-19. CDR3s include the opening cysteine and the closing phenylalanine or tryptophan. A D gene is named only where the DNA matches it firmly. Rows may omit the clone size; those that give it use once, few, many or a size class.

size: NA
V: TRBV19
D: NA
J: TRBJ1-3
DNA: TGTGCCAGTACCACTATCCGGGACAAGGTTTTTTTGGGGTCTGGAAACACCATATATTTT
CDR3: CASTTIRDKVFLGSGNTIYF

size: NA
V: TRBV25-1
D: NA
J: TRBJ1-2
DNA: TGTGCCAGCAGCCGAGGGAACTATGGCTACACCTTC
CDR3: CASSRGNYGYTF

size: NA
V: TRBV12-3/TRBV12-4
D: NA
J: TRBJ1-1
DNA: TGTGCCAGCAGTACCCAGACAAACCTTGAAGCTTTCTTT
CDR3: CASSTQTNLEAFF

size: NA
V: TRBV6-5
D: NA
J: TRBJ2-2
DNA: TGTGCCAGCAGTTACGGCCCCGGGGAGCTGTTTTTT
CDR3: CASSYGPGELFF

size: once
V: TRBV30
D: NA
J: TRBJ1-2
DNA: TGTGCCTGGAGGAGACAGCCGTCCTATGGCTACACCTTC
CDR3: CAWRRQPSYGYTF

size: NA
V: TRBV7-9
D: TRBD2
J: TRBJ2-3
DNA: TGTGCCAGCGCGGGAGGCACTGCCACAGATACGCAGTATTTT
CDR3: CASAGGTATDTQYF

size: once
V: TRBV30
D: TRBD1
J: TRBJ1-1
DNA: TGTGCCTGGAGTGTCGGGACAGGGGTAATGAACACTGAAGCTTTCTTT
CDR3: CAWSVGTGVMNTEAFF

size: NA
V: TRBV30
D: TRBD2
J: TRBJ2-1
DNA: TGTGCCTGGAGTGTAATGGGGACTAGCGCCTACAATGAGCAGTTCTTC
CDR3: CAWSVMGTSAYNEQFF

size: NA
V: TRBV11-2
D: TRBD2
J: TRBJ2-2
DNA: TGTGCCAGCAGCTTAGAGGGACTAGCGGGGGAATCCGCGAACACCGGGGAGCTGTTTTTT
CDR3: CASSLEGLAGESANTGELFF

size: NA
V: TRBV4-1
D: NA
J: TRBJ1-2
DNA: TGCGCCAGCAGCCAAGATTATAAGCAGGGCACACTCTATGGCTACACCTTC
CDR3: CASSQDYKQGTLYGYTF

size: NA
V: TRBV5-4
D: TRBD1
J: TRBJ1-6
DNA: TGTGCCAGCAGCTTACAGGGGCCAAATTCACCCCTCCACTTT
CDR3: CASSLQGPNSPLHF

size: NA
V: TRBV5-1
D: NA
J: TRBJ1-5
DNA: TGCGCCAGCAGCTTGACCCAGGGCCAGCCCCAGCATTTT
CDR3: CASSLTQGQPQHF

size: NA
V: TRBV28
D: TRBD1
J: TRBJ1-1
DNA: TGTGCCAGCAGTTTCGCAGGGGGCCCCGACACTGAAGCTTTCTTT
CDR3: CASSFAGGPDTEAFF

size: NA
V: TRBV20-1
D: NA
J: TRBJ1-1
DNA: TGCAGTGCTAGGCCACAGTTGTCGGCTTTCTTT
CDR3: CSARPQLSAFF

size: NA
V: TRBV19
D: NA
J: TRBJ1-5
DNA: TGTGCCAGTACCTGGAGGACAGAAAACAATCAGCCCCAGCATTTT
CDR3: CASTWRTENNQPQHF

size: NA
V: TRBV9
D: TRBD1
J: TRBJ1-4
DNA: TGTGCCAGCAGCGTAGCAGACAGGGGGCCTAATGAAAAACTGTTTTTT
CDR3: CASSVADRGPNEKLFF

size: NA
V: TRBV5-4
D: TRBD1
J: TRBJ1-3
DNA: TGTGCCAGCAGCTCGGGACAGAGCTCTGGAAACACCATATATTTT
CDR3: CASSSGQSSGNTIYF

size: NA
V: TRBV6-4
D: TRBD2
J: TRBJ2-3
DNA: TGTGCCAGCAGTGCCGCCGGGACTAGCGGGGGGTCTCTCACAGATACGCAGTATTTT
CDR3: CASSAAGTSGGSLTDTQYF

size: NA
V: TRBV5-1
D: TRBD1
J: TRBJ2-1
DNA: TGCGCCAGCAGCTTGAGGACAGGGGGCATGAATGAGCAGTTCTTC
CDR3: CASSLRTGGMNEQFF

size: NA
V: TRBV20-1
D: TRBD1
J: TRBJ2-1
DNA: TGCAGTGCTAGTTATGGGACAGGGTTTAGCAATGAGCAGTTCTTC
CDR3: CSASYGTGFSNEQFF

size: once
V: TRBV7-3
D: NA
J: TRBJ2-7
DNA: TGTGCCAGCAGCCCAGAGGGGGGGCCCTACGAGCAGTACTTC
CDR3: CASSPEGGPYEQYF

size: NA
V: TRBV19
D: NA
J: TRBJ1-1
DNA: TGTGCCAGTAGTCACGGACAGACGAACACTGAAGCTTTCTTT
CDR3: CASSHGQTNTEAFF

size: NA
V: TRBV7-9
D: NA
J: TRBJ1-1
DNA: TGTGCCAGCAGCTTAGACAGTGCGAACACTGAAGCTTTCTTT
CDR3: CASSLDSANTEAFF

size: NA
V: TRBV30
D: TRBD1
J: TRBJ2-7
DNA: TGTGCCTGGAACCGGGACAGCTACGAGCAGTACTTC
CDR3: CAWNRDSYEQYF

size: NA
V: TRBV27
D: TRBD2
J: TRBJ2-5
DNA: TGTGCCAGCAGACTAGCGGGAAACCAAGAGACCCAGTACTTC
CDR3: CASRLAGNQETQYF

size: NA
V: TRBV7-6
D: TRBD2
J: TRBJ2-1
DNA: TGTGCCAGCAGCTCGACTAGCGGGGGGGCTCCGGATGAGCAGTTCTTC
CDR3: CASSSTSGGAPDEQFF

size: NA
V: TRBV5-6
D: NA
J: TRBJ2-5
DNA: TGTGCCAGCAGCTTGGTCTTGTCGATAGACCAAGAGACCCAGTACTTC
CDR3: CASSLVLSIDQETQYF

size: once
V: TRBV9
D: NA
J: TRBJ1-4
DNA: TGTGCCAGCAGCGTAGGGTGGCAGTCTAATGAAAAACTGTTTTTT
CDR3: CASSVGWQSNEKLFF

size: once
V: TRBV3-1/TRBV3-2
D: TRBD1
J: TRBJ1-6
DNA: TGTGCCAGCAGCCAGGAGACAGGGAGCAATTCACCCCTCCACTTT
CDR3: CASSQETGSNSPLHF

size: NA
V: TRBV6-4
D: TRBD1
J: TRBJ1-1
DNA: TGTGCCAGCAGGGGATGGACAGGGGGGACTGAAGCTTTCTTT
CDR3: CASRGWTGGTEAFF

size: few
V: TRBV4-1
D: NA
J: TRBJ2-6
DNA: TGCGCCAGCACCACCACCGGCTCTGGGGCCAACGTCCTGACTTTC
CDR3: CASTTTGSGANVLTF

size: NA
V: TRBV7-2
D: TRBD2
J: TRBJ2-3
DNA: TGTGCCAGCAGCCGTCAGCGGGGGTTGACAGATACGCAGTATTTT
CDR3: CASSRQRGLTDTQYF

size: NA
V: TRBV30
D: NA
J: TRBJ1-5
DNA: TGTGCCTGGTCCGGGACACCCCGCTGGGGCAATCAGCCCCAGCATTTT
CDR3: CAWSGTPRWGNQPQHF

size: NA
V: TRBV19
D: NA
J: TRBJ1-1
DNA: TGTGCCAGTAGTATCGGTGGGGCCGCCACTGAAGCTTTCTTT
CDR3: CASSIGGAATEAFF

size: NA
V: TRBV11-2
D: NA
J: TRBJ1-1
DNA: TGTGCCAGCAGCTTAGGACAGAACACTGAAGCTTTCTTT
CDR3: CASSLGQNTEAFF

size: NA
V: TRBV28
D: NA
J: TRBJ1-4
DNA: TGTGCCAGCAGTGGCCTTGGTGCAACTAATGAAAAACTGTTTTTT
CDR3: CASSGLGATNEKLFF

size: few
V: TRBV6-4
D: NA
J: TRBJ2-6
DNA: TGTGCCAGCAGTGACTCAGGGGGATCTGGGGCCAACGTCCTGACTTTC
CDR3: CASSDSGGSGANVLTF

size: NA
V: TRBV6-5
D: TRBD2
J: TRBJ2-1
DNA: TGTGCCAGCAGTTACTCGATTACGGGGGGTAATGAGCAGTTCTTC
CDR3: CASSYSITGGNEQFF

size: NA
V: TRBV3-1/TRBV3-2
D: NA
J: TRBJ1-3
DNA: TGTGCCAGCAGCCAGCTACAGAGCTCTGGAAACACCATATATTTT
CDR3: CASSQLQSSGNTIYF

size: NA
V: TRBV7-8
D: TRBD1
J: TRBJ1-1
DNA: TGTGCCAGCAGTTTTTCCAGGGGGCAGGGCACTGAAGCTTTCTTT
CDR3: CASSFSRGQGTEAFF

size: NA
V: TRBV3-1/TRBV3-2
D: NA
J: TRBJ1-5
DNA: TGTGCCAGCAGCCAGGGGGCTTGGCAGCCCCAGCATTTT
CDR3: CASSQGAWQPQHF

size: NA
V: TRBV29-1
D: TRBD1
J: TRBJ2-7
DNA: TGCAGCGTCCGGGACAGGGGTGATTACGAGCAGTACTTC
CDR3: CSVRDRGDYEQYF

size: NA
V: TRBV2
D: TRBD1
J: TRBJ1-3
DNA: TGTGCCAGCAGTTATAGACAGGGCGGAAACACCATATATTTT
CDR3: CASSYRQGGNTIYF

size: once
V: TRBV6-1
D: TRBD1
J: TRBJ1-5
DNA: TGTGCCAGCAGTGACCCGCTTAAGACAGGGGGCGGCAATCAGCCCCAGCATTTT
CDR3: CASSDPLKTGGGNQPQHF

size: NA
V: TRBV5-4
D: NA
J: TRBJ1-6
DNA: TGTGCCAGCAGCTTGGTCCCGGGGGACAATTCACCCCTCCACTTT
CDR3: CASSLVPGDNSPLHF

size: NA
V: TRBV25-1
D: TRBD1
J: TRBJ1-2
DNA: TGTGCCAGCAGTGAATTACTACCGGGACAGGGAGGTAGCTATGGCTACACCTTC
CDR3: CASSELLPGQGGSYGYTF

size: NA
V: TRBV7-8
D: TRBD1
J: TRBJ1-1
DNA: TGTGCCAGCAGCAACGCAGGGGGCGCGATCACTGAAGCTTTCTTT
CDR3: CASSNAGGAITEAFF

size: NA
V: TRBV29-1
D: NA
J: TRBJ1-4
DNA: TGCAGCGTTGCTTGGACTCCAGGAGAAAAACTGTTTTTT
CDR3: CSVAWTPGEKLFF